The 13 T cell receptor beta chains in this list originate from one sample, sequenced in a study of beta chain features in type 1 diabetes. The study, taken as a whole, reports: A moderate, significant TCRB CDR3 shortening appeared in type 1 diabetes across four CD4+ subsets.

These receptors have no identified antigens. The entirety of the isolated RNA underwent reverse transcription, so expressed TCRB transcripts were sequenced. Generated by immunoSEQ multiplex PCR, the TCRdb table keeps only in-frame clones and is missing some. The sample comprises some 250,000 clones, 11% of which are singletons, and around 0.015% rests with the top ten. Specimen: naive CD4+ T cells from blood. The receptors were gathered from a man aged 25 to 40 with type 1 diabetes.

The rearrangement links TRBV10-3 to TRBJ2-5; TRBD1 aligns across 8 bases. The CDR3 has 13 amino acids. Germline V gene lookup returns CDR1 ENHRY and CDR2 SYGVKD. The junction had 15 bases not matched to a gene; V was cut back by 10 bases and J by 11 bases. Here the CDR3 DNA reads TGTGCCACCACTGGACAGGGACCCACCGTTCAGTACTTC. Its protein product is CATTGQGPTVQYF.

The V call is TRBV7-2, the J call TRBJ2-2; weak D call: TRBD2 (5 bases). CDR1 and CDR2 from the germline V gene are SGHTA and FQGNSA. V lost 7 bases and J lost 6, with 15 bases in between. This CDR3 has 14 residues. DNA of the CDR3: TGTGCCAGCACCCTCCGGAAGAGGGCCGGGGAGCTGTTTTTT. Its protein product is CASTLRKRAGELFF.

In its sample, this clone was seen a few times. The chain joins TRBV27 to TRBJ1-4; no definite D call. Trimming left V 3 bases short and J 8 bases short, with 19 bases between. CDR3 length: 16 residues. CDR1 is MNHEY and CDR2 is SMNVEV in the germline V gene (reference sequence). The CDR3 DNA reads as TGTGCCAGCAGTTTTAGGCAGGTTTCCCCCGTGGAAAAACTGTTTTTT. Amino acids: CASSFRQVSPVEKLFF.

This clone came up a few times. The rearrangement links TRBV4-2 to TRBJ2-3; 11 positions match TRBD2. Trimming took 4 bases from V and 0 from J; bases not matched to a gene: 15. The length of the CDR3 is 20 residues. Germline lookup yields CDR1 LGHNA and CDR2 YNFKEQ. DNA for the CDR3: TGTGCCAGCAGCCCCCTTCATCTTAGCGGGGGGGCCCCTAGCACAGATACGCAGTATTTT. Amino acids: CASSPLHLSGGAPSTDTQYF.

The chain carries TRBV18 and TRBJ2-1; 10 bases are shared with TRBD2. Germline V gives CDR1 KGHSH, CDR2 LQKENI. The CDR3 runs to 15 residues. V gave up 6 bases and J gave up 3 bases; unmatched junction bases: 5. Here the CDR3 reads CASSSIAGGYNEQFF. CDR3 coding DNA: TGTGCCAGCTCGTCCATAGCGGGGGGCTACAATGAGCAGTTCTTC.

The genes are TRBV4-1 and TRBJ1-5, with TRBD1 as a possible D gene (5 bases). CDR3 length: 14 residues. V was clipped by 6 bases and J by 7 bases, with 16 bases between them. Germline V gene lookup returns CDR1 MGHRA and CDR2 YSYEKL. This CDR3 is CASRGWGGKQPQHF. CDR3 DNA sequence: TGCGCCAGCAGGGGGTGGGGGGGGAAACAGCCCCAGCATTTT.

This clone was detected only once. The J gene is TRBJ2-1, the V gene TRBV7-9, with a tentative D call TRBD2 (7 bases). The germline V gene has CDR1 SEHNR and CDR2 FQNEAQ (reference sequence). The CDR3 consists of 16 residues. V was cut by 5 bases and J by 0 bases, with 14 bases left in between. The CDR3 loop is CASSPRGGPSYNEQFF. The DNA of the CDR3 is TGTGCCAGCAGCCCGAGGGGGGGCCCCTCCTACAATGAGCAGTTCTTC. The variable domain in full, with the rest retrieved from reference TRBV7-9 and TRBJ2-1, is DTGVSQNPRHKITKRGQNVTFRCDPISEHNRLYWYRQTLGQGPEFLTYFQNEAQLEKSRLLSDRFSAERPKGSFSTLEIQRTEQGDSAMYLCASSPRGGPSYNEQFFGPGTRLTVL.

This clone was found a few times. The J gene is TRBJ2-7, the V gene TRBV4-1, with D unclear. Germline values: CDR1 MGHRA, CDR2 YSYEKL. This CDR3 contains 16 residues. The V end was cut by 3 bases, the J end by 2 bases, with 17 bases between. CDR3 bases: TGCGCCAGCAGCCAGTCTTATTTATTAATAACCTACGAGCAGTACTTC. This translates into CASSQSYLLITYEQYF.

This clone has just a few counts. V and J are TRBV5-1 and TRBJ2-1; 8 positions agree with TRBD2. The CDR3 runs to 16 residues. CDR1 is SGHRS, CDR2 YFSETQ, per germline. V lost 2 bases and J lost 1; bases outside the gene matches: 5. The CDR3 protein is CASSFRGGPSYNEQFF. As DNA, the CDR3 is TGCGCCAGCAGCTTCCGCGGGGGGCCATCCTACAATGAGCAGTTCTTC.

This chain joins TRBV7-3 and TRBJ2-1; 13 positions agree with TRBD2. The CDR3 has 16 residues. Per germline, CDR1 SGHTA and CDR2 FQGTGA. The V and J ends lost 2 bases and 8 bases, in that order; junction bases with no gene match: 6. The CDR3 region has the DNA TGTGCCAGCAGCTTAGTTGGGACTAGCGGGGCTGATGAGCAGTTCTTC. As protein: CASSLVGTSGADEQFF.

This chain links TRBV6-6 with TRBJ2-7; TRBD2 might be the D (6 bases). Trimming took 8 bases from V and 3 from J, leaving 17 bases between them. CDR1 is MNHNY and CDR2 is SVGAGI in the germline V gene (reference sequence). The CDR3 consists of 14 residues. The CDR3 loop is CASRAAGSGYEQYF. The CDR3 coding sequence is TGTGCCAGCCGGGCTGCGGGGTCGGGCTACGAGCAGTACTTC.

The CDR3 protein is CASRPSGAQDYGYTF. The CDR3 DNA follows: TGTGCCAGCAGACCTTCAGGGGCCCAGGACTATGGCTACACCTTC. The rearrangement uses TRBV6-5 and TRBJ1-2; D perhaps matches TRBD1 (6 bases). The V gene's germline CDR1 is MNHEY and CDR2 SVGAGI. This CDR3 is built from 15 residues. V shed 6 bases and J shed 3 bases, with 17 bases lying between them.

This clone was seen only a few times. CDR3 sequence reads: CSAGLSSFGNTIYF. The DNA for the CDR3 is TGCAGCGCTGGACTGTCCTCTTTTGGAAACACCATATATTTT. The chain carries TRBV29-1 and TRBJ1-3; D call uncertain. Germline CDR1 reads SQVTM; CDR2 reads ANQGSEA. The CDR3 is made up of 14 amino acids. V lost 7 bases, J lost 3 bases, and 16 bases lay in between.